The sequence of this T cell receptor beta chain was determined in a study of blood T cell repertoires in COVID-19. Study-level background: Material from acute and convalescent COVID-19 was sourced from the United States, Italy and Spain.

Recruitment covered some 25 US areas and drew participants whose ages spanned roughly 18 to 100 years. Symptom resolution, clearance, or two negative PCRs marked donors in Cohort 3 as recovered. This clone was counted a few times. The CDR3 covers 15 residues. In germline, CDR1 is SEHNR, CDR2 FQNEAQ (reference sequence). V was clipped by 5 bases and J by 6 bases; unmatched bases: 6. Methods used by the authors: Reference gene primers were amplified, and this amplification served to estimate nucleated cell counts. The assay was immunoSEQ multiplex PCR, and TCRdb's table has in-frame clones only and misses some. Clone size and the V and J calls come from that table; the DNA yielded D and trimming. The table records about 160,000 clones, approximately 80% of them present only once.

This TCR was recovered from a woman between 50 and 59 years old who had recovered from COVID-19. The specimen sequenced was PBMCs or T cells enriched from blood (not recorded which). The chain recombines TRBV7-9 with TRBJ2-1, with 11 bases aligning to TRBD2. CDR3 nucleotides: TGTGCCAGCAGCCATACTAGCGGGAGAGGCAATGAGCAGTTCTTC. Translating gives CASSHTSGRGNEQFF.